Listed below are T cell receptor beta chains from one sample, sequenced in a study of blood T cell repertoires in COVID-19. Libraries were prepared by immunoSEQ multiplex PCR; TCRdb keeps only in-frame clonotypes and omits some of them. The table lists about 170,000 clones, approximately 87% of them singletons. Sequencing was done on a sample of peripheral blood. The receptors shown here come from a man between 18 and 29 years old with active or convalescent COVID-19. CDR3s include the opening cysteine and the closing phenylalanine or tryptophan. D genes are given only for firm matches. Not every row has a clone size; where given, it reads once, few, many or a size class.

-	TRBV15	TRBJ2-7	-	CATSREVGLGTSYEQYF	TGTGCCACCAGCAGAGAGGTTGGGCTGGGCACATCCTACGAGCAGTACTTC
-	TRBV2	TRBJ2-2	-	CASARLEGDGELFF	TGTGCCAGCGCCCGCCTCGAGGGGGACGGGGAGCTGTTTTTT
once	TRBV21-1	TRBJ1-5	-	CASSPGGTGDQPQHF	TGTGCCAGCAGCCCTGGTGGGACAGGGGATCAGCCCCAGCATTTT
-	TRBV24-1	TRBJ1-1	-	CATRKGEVNTEAFF	TGTGCCACCAGGAAAGGGGAAGTGAACACTGAAGCTTTCTTT
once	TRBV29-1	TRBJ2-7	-	CSVEIPRAGGYEQYF	TGCAGCGTTGAAATCCCACGAGCAGGTGGCTACGAGCAGTACTTC
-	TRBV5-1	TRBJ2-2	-	CASSPGTRTNTGELFF	TGCGCCAGCAGCCCGGGGACAAGGACGAACACCGGGGAGCTGTTTTTT
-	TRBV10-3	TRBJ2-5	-	CAISGTLYQETQYF	TGTGCCATCAGTGGGACACTTTACCAAGAGACCCAGTACTTC
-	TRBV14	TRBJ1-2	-	CASSQNSYGYTF	TGTGCCAGCAGCCAAAACTCCTATGGCTACACCTTC
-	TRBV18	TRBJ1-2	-	CASSPGQSYNIYGYTF	TGTGCCAGCTCACCAGGACAGAGCTACAACATCTATGGCTACACCTTC
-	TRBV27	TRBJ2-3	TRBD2	CASSLLLAGGPDTQYF	TGTGCCAGCAGTTTACTACTAGCGGGAGGGCCAGATACGCAGTATTTT